This TCR beta chain was captured in a study of blood T cell repertoires in COVID-19. As for the study in general: COVID-19 samples, acute and convalescent, were from the United States, Italy and Spain. Nucleic acid was either cDNA or gDNA, and it came from T cells, B-cell-depleted T cells, or PBMCs.

The data were produced by immunoSEQ multiplex PCR, yet TCRdb's version contains in-frame clones alone and is incomplete. The sample includes fewer than 350,000 clones, around 86% of them seen just once. Sequencing input: PBMCs or T cells enriched from blood (not recorded which). The origin of this receptor is a woman aged 40-49 years with acute COVID-19.

For the CDR3, the DNA is TGTGCCAGCAGCTCACCCGGACAAAATGAAAAACTGTTTTTT. As protein: CASSSPGQNEKLFF. The V gene is TRBV5-6, the J gene TRBJ1-4; possibly TRBD1 for D (5 bases). Germline V CDR1 and CDR2: SGHDT, YYEEEE. CDR3 length: 14 residues. The V gene lost 3 bases and the J gene lost 5 bases, with 11 bases spanning the gap.